A single sample is the source of the 23 T cell receptor beta chains below, sequenced in a study of cytomegalovirus exposure and HLA in healthy donors. The PCR used 60 Vbeta and 13 Jbeta primers. Some clones are missing from TCRdb's copy, which holds only in-frame ones; the method was immunoSEQ multiplex PCR. The sample has about 140,000 clones; roughly 76% are singletons. Sequencing was carried out using PBMCs. Every receptor here comes from a female donor in good health and CMV-seronegative.

The chain employs TRBV5-1 and TRBJ2-1; weak D call: TRBD2 (5 bases). The germline CDR1 and CDR2 sequences are SGHRS and YFSETQ. Trimming pared 0 bases from V and 4 bases from J, leaving 17 bases between. The CDR3 is 17 residues long. This CDR3 reads CASSLGSLASGYNEQFF. The CDR3 DNA follows: TGCGCCAGCAGCTTGGGATCTCTAGCTTCGGGATACAATGAGCAGTTCTTC.

V gene TRBV27 combines with J gene TRBJ2-5; 8 bases are a match to TRBD2. CDR1 and CDR2 (germline): MNHEY, SMNVEV (reference sequence). The CDR3 has 16 residues. J gave up 4 bases and V 6 bases, and 13 bases lay outside the gene matches. CDR3 protein: CASSRAGGLVGETQYF. CDR3 nucleotides: TGTGCCAGCAGCCGCGCCGGGGGACTAGTAGGAGAGACCCAGTACTTC.

The gene calls are TRBV29-1 and TRBJ2-3, with D tentatively TRBD1 (6 bases). Germline CDR1 reads SQVTM; CDR2 reads ANQGSEA. The CDR3 contains 13 residues. V was trimmed by 2 bases and J by 3 bases, leaving 9 bases between them. The CDR3 DNA reads as TGCAGCGTTGAATTCCAGGGGACAGATACGCAGTATTTT. It codes for CSVEFQGTDTQYF.

This clone showed up just once. The chain links TRBV28 to TRBJ2-1; D not certain. The CDR3 is made up of 15 amino acids. The germline V and J ends were trimmed by 5 bases and 0 bases, with 11 bases remaining between them. Per the germline V gene, CDR1 is MDHEN and CDR2 is SYDVKM. This chain's CDR3 is CASSAFFNSYNEQFF. The DNA for the CDR3 is TGTGCCAGCAGTGCGTTCTTTAACTCCTACAATGAGCAGTTCTTC.

CDR3 region: CASSESPGAGEQFF. CDR3 nucleotide sequence: TGTGCCAGCAGTGAATCCCCAGGGGCTGGTGAGCAGTTCTTC. The chain uses TRBV6-1 and TRBJ2-1, with TRBD1 as a possible D gene (6 bases). V lost 2 bases and J 9 bases, leaving 14 bases between the germline ends. The CDR3 is 14 residues long. Looked up from germline, CDR1 is MNHNS and CDR2 is SASEGT.

V gene TRBV10-1 combines with J gene TRBJ2-1, with 9 bases identical to TRBD2. V gave up 4 bases and J gave up 4 bases; unmatched junction bases: 8. This CDR3 has 16 amino acids. Germline loops: CDR1 WNHNN, CDR2 SYGVQD (reference sequence). As DNA, the CDR3 is TGCGCCAGCAGTGCGGGCGGGGGGGCCATTTACAATGAGCAGTTCTTC. Its protein is CASSAGGGAIYNEQFF.

The genes are TRBV4-1 and TRBJ2-3; 12 positions match TRBD2. CDR3 length: 18 residues. The germline gives CDR1 MGHRA, CDR2 YSYEKL. V shed 4 bases and J 0 bases; nucleotides not matched to a gene: 8. The CDR3 DNA reads as TGCGCCAGCAGCCCCTCACTAGCGGGGGGCATCAGCACAGATACGCAGTATTTT. This sequence encodes CASSPSLAGGISTDTQYF.

The V gene is TRBV6-1, the J gene TRBJ1-2; D is uncertain. Germline CDR1 reads MNHNS; CDR2 reads SASEGT. V lost 2 bases and J lost 8, with 15 bases in between. There are 14 residues in the CDR3. CDR3 nucleotides: TGTGCCAGCAGTGAACGTTGGCTGGCGGGGGGCTACACCTTC. Its translation is CASSERWLAGGYTF.

The rearrangement links TRBV30 to TRBJ1-1; D call uncertain. This CDR3 region has 15 residues. Germline CDR1 is GTSNPN and CDR2 is SVGIG (reference sequence). V lost 2 bases and J lost 3, with 16 bases in between. The DNA of the CDR3 is TGTGCCTGGAGTATTTTTTTCTCACCAGACACTGAAGCTTTCTTT. It codes for CAWSIFFSPDTEAFF.

The chain combines TRBV6-1 with TRBJ1-2; D is possibly TRBD1 (5 bases). The CDR3 is 14 amino acids. V shed 7 bases and J shed 7 bases, with 19 bases lying between them. CDR1 and CDR2 from the germline V gene are MNHNS and SASEGT. The CDR3 DNA sequence: TGTGCCAGCATCCTGACAGACGAACGGCGTGGCTACACCTTC. Amino acid sequence: CASILTDERRGYTF.

This clone was detected a few times. The same CDR3 is also encoded by other DNA sequences in this sample. The chain links TRBV4-1 to TRBJ2-3; 8 bases are shared with TRBD1. Looked up from germline, CDR1 is MGHRA and CDR2 is YSYEKL. V lost 0 bases and J lost 1; bases outside the gene matches: 0. The CDR3 has 15 residues. The CDR3 sequence is CASSQEDRGTDTQYF. DNA for the CDR3: TGCGCCAGCAGCCAAGAGGACAGGGGCACAGATACGCAGTATTTT.

This clone was counted a few times. This specimen includes other DNA sequences encoding the same CDR3. The V call is TRBV5-1, the J call TRBJ1-1; the D is unclear. The V gene lost 0 bases and the J gene lost 3 bases, with 9 bases spanning the gap. The length of the CDR3 is 14 residues. CDR1 and CDR2 (germline): SGHRS, YFSETQ. CDR3 in DNA: TGCGCCAGCAGCTTGGTTCAAGGAGACACTGAAGCTTTCTTT. Residues: CASSLVQGDTEAFF. Together with reference TRBV5-1 and TRBJ1-1, the CDR3 gives the full variable domain: KAGVTQTPRYLIKTRGQQVTLSCSPISGHRSVSWYQQTPGQGLQFLFEYFSETQRNKGNFPGRFSGRQFSNSRSEMNVSTLELGDSALYLCASSLVQGDTEAFFGQGTRLTVV.

This clone has a single count. Germline is not matched at one junction end, which may reflect a read error. This sequence joins TRBV30 and TRBJ2-1; no firm D call. The CDR3 length is 13 residues. Per the germline V gene, CDR1 is GTSNPN and CDR2 is SVGIG (reference sequence). CDR3 sequence: CAWSVQDKNGQFF. The CDR3, as DNA: TGTGCCTGGAGTGTACAAGACAAGAATGGGCAGTTCTTC.

This chain connects TRBV7-6 to TRBJ1-1; D is perhaps TRBD1 (6 bases). Per germline, CDR1 SGHVS and CDR2 FNYEAQ. V shed 5 bases and J shed 0 bases, with 13 bases lying between them. The CDR3 contains 15 residues. CDR3 coding DNA: TGTGCCAGCAGCCACGGCGACAGGATGAACACTGAAGCTTTCTTT. It yields the protein CASSHGDRMNTEAFF.

The V and J genes are TRBV9 and TRBJ1-1, with TRBD1 matching 7 bases. Germline V CDR1 and CDR2: SGDLS, YYNGEE. The CDR3 spans 19 residues. Unmatched junction bases numbered 19, after V lost 3 bases and J lost 2 bases. The CDR3 DNA is TGTGCCAGCAGCGGGAGTACTTACAGGGGCCGGCCTCCTAACACTGAAGCTTTCTTT. This translates into CASSGSTYRGRPPNTEAFF.

V is TRBV7-2 and J is TRBJ2-5, with 12 bases aligning to TRBD2. Germline CDR1 and CDR2: SGHTA and FQGNSA. The CDR3 is 15 residues long. The junction had 6 bases not matched to a gene; V was cut back by 7 bases and J by 3 bases. This CDR3 reads CASNGRTSGEETQYF. CDR3 sequence (DNA): TGTGCCAGCAACGGAAGGACTAGCGGGGAAGAGACCCAGTACTTC.

This clone was recorded a few times. The chain is built from TRBV9 and TRBJ2-3, with D perhaps TRBD2 (5 bases). The CDR3 sequence is 13 residues long. Germline-derived CDR1 and CDR2 are SGDLS and YYNGEE. The V and J ends lost 4 bases and 6 bases respectively, with 12 bases between them. The CDR3 spells CASSTSGEDTQYF. The DNA of the CDR3 is TGTGCCAGCAGCACTTCCGGGGAGGATACGCAGTATTTT.

The chain has TRBV7-2 and TRBJ2-3, with 8 bases matching TRBD2. The V segment lost 5 bases and the J segment 1 base; nucleotides outside the gene matches: 5. Per germline, CDR1 SGHTA and CDR2 FQGNSA. The CDR3 spans 15 residues. CDR3 sequence (DNA): TGTGCCAGCAGCCCCACTAGCGGTGGCACAGATACGCAGTATTTT. Protein product: CASSPTSGGTDTQYF.

This clone was observed a few times. The V call is TRBV5-4, the J call TRBJ2-1, with D uncertain. This CDR3 is 13 amino acids long. V was cut by 4 bases and J by 10 bases, with 15 bases left in between. Per the germline V gene, CDR1 is SGHNT and CDR2 is YYREEE (reference sequence). The CDR3 bases are TGTGCCAGCAGCACTCTTCTAGGTGACGAGCAGTTCTTC. Its translation is CASSTLLGDEQFF.

Comments on this clone: One end of the junction fails to match germline, which may point to a read error. V usage is TRBV19 and J usage is TRBJ2-1; D gene ambiguous. Germline V gives CDR1 LNHDA, CDR2 SQIVND (reference sequence). The CDR3 spans 12 residues. The CDR3 reads CAGSRVDNEQFF. CDR3 nucleotides: TGTGCCGGTAGTCGGGTCGACAATGAGCAGTTCTTC. Looking up the rest from reference TRBV19 and TRBJ2-1 gives the full variable domain: DGGITQSPKYLFRKEGQNVTLSCEQNLNHDAMYWYRQDPGQGLRLIYYSQIVNDFQKGDIAEGYSVSREKKESFPLTVTSAQKNPTAFYLCAGSRVDNEQFFGPGTRLTVL.

The chain carries TRBV7-2 and TRBJ1-5, with D possibly matching TRBD1 (5 bases). Trimming shortened V by 1 base and J by 5 bases, and 9 bases separated the two germline ends. Germline lookup yields CDR1 SGHTA and CDR2 FQGNSA. The CDR3 covers 14 residues. The CDR3 region has the DNA TGTGCCAGCAGCTTAGTCGTGGGGCATCAGCCCCAGCATTTT. Amino acids: CASSLVVGHQPQHF.

This rearrangement joins TRBV25-1 to TRBJ1-4; D may be TRBD1 (6 bases). With 7 bases removed from V and 8 bases from J, the gap between germline ends came to 20 bases. This CDR3 region has 15 residues. Germline CDR1 reads MGHDK; CDR2 reads SYGVNS. CDR3 sequence: CASTALGGVGEKLFF. CDR3 sequence (DNA): TGTGCCAGCACGGCCTTAGGGGGGGTAGGAGAAAAACTGTTTTTT.

The chain uses TRBV2 and TRBJ1-1; a weak D match, TRBD1 (5 bases). The CDR3 spans 15 residues. CDR1 SNHLY and CDR2 FYNNEI come from the germline V gene. V lost 0 bases and J lost 5, with 13 bases in between. The CDR3 nucleotides are TGTGCCAGCAGTGAAGCGCTCGTGGGGCGAACTGAAGCTTTCTTT. It yields the protein CASSEALVGRTEAFF.